This T cell receptor beta chain is drawn from a study of OX40 agonist ivuxolimab in advanced cancers. At the level of the whole study: Ivuxolimab, which targeted the costimulatory receptor OX40 (CD134), was an agonistic, fully human IgG2 monoclonal antibody. In the dose-escalation cohort, 70% to 85% of patients were male, and the mean age was around 60 years with a range of about 20 to 80. Prior anti-PD-1, anti-PD-L1 or anti-CTLA-4 therapy was permitted, and 40% of dose-escalation patients had received checkpoint inhibitors. Three dose-escalation patients achieved partial responses, one with hepatocellular carcinoma and two with cutaneous melanoma. The paper describes the monotherapy dose-escalation part (N of about 47 patients) of the phase I trial of ivuxolimab. Of the roughly 54 dose-escalation patients, hepatocellular carcinoma was present in around 20, melanoma in approximately 15, renal cell carcinoma in 9 and head and neck cancer in 9. Peripheral TCRbeta sequencing aimed to test whether ivuxolimab altered TCR sequence diversity and caused clonal T-cell expansion. Intravenous ivuxolimab was administered to patients every 2 weeks at six dose levels: 0.01, 0.1, 0.3, 1.5, 3 and 10 mg/kg. Overall study results and their limits: On average, CD8+ T cells showed more expanded clones than CD4+ T cells after ivuxolimab. At doses of 0.1 to 3.0 mg/kg, clonal expansion of both CD4+ and CD8+ blood T cells was observed from baseline to week 6. Low levels of normalized T-cell clonal expansion were also seen in some patients who did not respond. Antigen specificity was not determined for the clonally expanded peripheral T cells. In the 0.1-3.0 mg/kg groups, partial responders had among the lowest normalized peripheral clonal expansion, particularly in CD8+ T cells.

Patients with a history of autoimmune disease or receiving systemic immunosuppression were excluded from the trial. Peripheral blood for TCR sequencing was collected from all dose cohorts at baseline, on cycle 4 day 1, and on cycle 7 day 1. The samples were taken from a phase I, first-in-human, multicenter, open-label dose-escalation trial of ivuxolimab. Adults with locally advanced or metastatic melanoma, renal cell, hepatocellular, or head and neck squamous cell carcinoma were enrolled in the trial. Before TCR sequencing, CD4+ and CD8+ T cells were separately sorted from peripheral blood. Genomic DNA was extracted from sorted cells for sequencing of the TCRbeta CDR3 region. TCRbeta CDR3 regions were sequenced using the immunoSEQ Assay. TCRdb's version of the immuneACCESS table is confined to in-frame rearrangements and falls short of the full clone set. An unresolved V gene accounts for under half of the shortfall where checked; the remainder is of unknown origin. The sample records approximately 24,000 clones, 75% to 90% of which are singletons. Approximately 35% of the sample is in the top ten clones.

About this clone: Its antigen specificity is not known. The record has no base qualities; no much larger clone is one base away.

From its cysteine to its phenylalanine, the CDR3 spans 15 amino acids. Of the read, only the CDR3 DNA is kept; its 45 bases are in frame from base 1. V is cut by 6 bases and J by 5 bases, and the space between the germline ends is 19 bases. CDR1 and CDR2, per the germline V gene (reference sequence), are SEHNR and FQNEAQ. The sample in question was CD4+ or CD8+ T cells sorted from blood, obtained in a trial of the OX40 agonist ivuxolimab. The sequence was collected from an adult with an advanced solid tumor such as melanoma, head and neck, liver or kidney cancer. The sequence is built from TRBV7-9 and TRBJ2-5, with a tentative D gene TRBD1 over 6 matching bases. CDR3 loop: CASSIVGFGGETQYF. The DNA sequence follows: TGTGCCAGCAGTATTGTCGGGTTTGGGGGCGAGACCCAGTACTTC.